The clone carrying this TCR beta chain was counted only a few times. Its antigen is unknown. This sample is part of a study of T cells after yellow fever vaccination. TCRdb reprocessed the 5' RACE reads via MiXCR and lists one record per CDR3 protein. The top ten clones hold more than 20% of a sample with 300,000 to 350,000 distinct CDR3 sequences, roughly 4.3% of them seen once. The CDR3 sequence is 17 residues long. V was shortened by 3 bases and J by 3 bases, with 15 bases between the two germline ends. Germline CDR1 and CDR2: MGHRA and YSYEKL. The study, taken as a whole, reports: Compared with primary, the secondary response was weaker and peaked at day 5, not 15. Boosting was followed by the reappearance of most primary-vaccination clones (roughly 96% CD4, around 91% CD8). Within FACS-sorted repertoires, abundant clonotypes contaminating from the bulk population could be present. A minor fraction of clonotypes spanned both CD4 and CD8 compartments.

Here the sequenced sample was PBMCs, taken 5 days after the yellow fever booster vaccination. This sequence originates from a man in his late teens or twenties who received the YFV17D yellow fever vaccine. V and J are TRBV4-1 and TRBJ1-6; a possible D gene is TRBD1 (5 bases). The CDR3 here is CASSQASGGFYNSPLHF. The CDR3 region has the DNA TGCGCCAGCAGCCAGGCCTCCGGGGGGTTCTATAATTCACCCCTCCACTTT.